This T cell receptor beta chain was identified during a study of early T cells in non-severe SARS-CoV-2 infection. Study details: Bulk RNA taken from unsorted whole blood was sequenced, leaving chains unpaired. Study results and limitations: The matching step, a VDJdb search, favored anti-spike CD8 responses and missed private and CD4 specificities.

V was clipped by 2 bases and J by 1 base, with 12 bases between them. The CDR3 has 15 residues. Individually, cDNA molecules had unique molecular identifiers attached to them. TCRdb re-derived calls from the 5' RACE reads in MiXCR, one entry per CDR3 protein. This repertoire shows more than 55,000 distinct CDR3 sequences, less than 15% found once; its top ten account for approximately 8.5%. This clonotype was picked up a small number of times. Its target is unknown. The TCR originated in an adult who was a healthcare worker with PCR-confirmed SARS-CoV-2 infection or an uninfected control (not recorded which). The V and J genes are TRBV12-3 or TRBV12-4 and TRBJ2-7; weak D call: TRBD2 (6 bases). Sequencing used whole blood, obtained at baseline. CDR3 loop: CASSLRGSPSYEQYF. In nucleotides, the CDR3 is TGTGCCAGCAGTTTACGGGGGTCCCCTTCCTACGAGCAGTACTTC.